This TCR beta chain was sequenced for a study of cytomegalovirus exposure and HLA in healthy donors. Trimming shortened V by 2 bases and J by 2 bases, and 9 bases separated the two germline ends. Germline V lookup: CDR1 MNHEY, CDR2 SVGAGI. The length of the CDR3 is 14 residues. Both 60 Vbeta primers and 13 Jbeta primers went into the PCR. Method: immunoSEQ multiplex PCR; TCRdb's copy keeps in-frame clones and lacks some. This sample yields about 150,000 clones, of which roughly 78% are seen a single time; around 6.3% belongs to the top ten. The receptor was isolated from a middle-aged man in good health and CMV-seropositive. Input material: PBMCs. This chain links TRBV6-5 with TRBJ1-1, with unresolved D. The CDR3 sequence: CASSYAPRNTEAFF. In DNA, the CDR3 is TGTGCCAGCAGTTACGCGCCCCGTAACACTGAAGCTTTCTTT.